The next 21 T cell receptor beta chains were all read from a single sample in a study of neurological immune-mediated disorders. TCRdb processed the 5' RACE reads anew with MiXCR; each CDR3 protein has one entry. The sample lists 50,000 to 75,000 distinct CDR3 sequences; approximately 12% were seen once. Input material: PBMCs. These receptors all stem from a woman in her sixties or seventies with HTLV-1-associated myelopathy (HAM/TSP).

The chain has TRBV11-2 and TRBJ2-1; 8 nucleotides line up with TRBD2. Germline-derived CDR1 and CDR2 are SGHAT and FQNNGV. CDR3 length: 15 amino acids. Trimming cost V 5 bases and J 3 bases; bases outside gene matches: 6. The CDR3 sequence is CASSLSGSGYNEQFF. CDR3 sequence (DNA): TGTGCCAGCAGCCTGAGCGGGAGCGGCTACAATGAGCAGTTCTTC.

There are many counts of this clonotype. The J gene is TRBJ2-7, the V gene TRBV7-2; TRBD1 agrees at 10 bases. The CDR3 covers 16 residues. Germline-derived CDR1 and CDR2 are SGHTA and FQGNSA. V was pared by 4 bases and J by 2 bases, with 8 bases of the junction left unmatched. Here the CDR3 DNA reads TGTGCCAGCAGCTCTGGCCCCGGACAGGGGGCCTACGAGCAGTACTTC. Residues: CASSSGPGQGAYEQYF.

Ten or more counts support this clonotype. The CDR3 region is CASSYTALAGGGPTQYF. The CDR3 coding sequence is TGTGCCAGCAGCTACACAGCACTAGCGGGAGGTGGTCCGACGCAGTATTTT. The J gene is TRBJ2-3, the V gene TRBV6-2 or TRBV6-3, with TRBD2 identical over 12 bases. The CDR3 covers 17 residues. Losses at the gene ends were 6 bases for V and 9 bases for J; bases not matched to a gene: 16. Germline values: CDR1 MNHEY, CDR2 SVGEGT.

In this sample, this clonotype turned up many times. The rearrangement joins TRBV29-1 to TRBJ1-1; 8 bases fit TRBD1. The CDR3 runs to 14 residues. Per germline, CDR1 SQVTM and CDR2 ANQGSEA. Trimming at V came to 6 bases and at J to 1 base, leaving 7 bases not matched to a gene. The CDR3 sequence: CSVLWDRPNTEAFF. CDR3 DNA sequence: TGCAGCGTCCTATGGGACAGGCCGAACACTGAAGCTTTCTTT.

Many counts were recorded for this clonotype. This chain joins TRBV5-1 and TRBJ1-6; TRBD1 might be the D (5 bases). This CDR3 region has 13 residues. Germline V CDR1 and CDR2: SGHRS, YFSETQ. Trimming shortened V by 4 bases and J by 7 bases, and 9 bases separated the two germline ends. CDR3 DNA: TGCGCCAGCAGCCCCGAGGGGAATTCACCCCTCCACTTT. It encodes CASSPEGNSPLHF.

This chain joins TRBV19 and TRBJ2-1; D unresolved. This CDR3 is built from 12 residues. The V end lost 1 base, the J end lost 8 bases, and 6 bases lay between the germline ends. The germline V gene encodes CDR1 LNHDA and CDR2 SQIVND (reference sequence). The DNA of the CDR3 is TGTGCCAGTAGTATAGTTCCATATGAGCAGTTCTTC. Residues: CASSIVPYEQFF.

This clonotype was counted many times. V gene TRBV7-2 combines with J gene TRBJ2-3; D is ambiguous. The V gene lost 2 bases and the J gene lost 5 bases, with 2 bases spanning the gap. Per germline, CDR1 SGHTA and CDR2 FQGNSA. The CDR3 extends over 11 amino acids. CDR3 DNA: TGTGCCAGCAGCTTACGAGATACGCAGTATTTT. Translation: CASSLRDTQYF.

The J gene is TRBJ2-1, the V gene TRBV10-2, with 9 bases identical to TRBD1. The V gene end was trimmed by 9 bases and the J gene end by 9 bases; junction bases not matched to a gene: 15. CDR1 WSHSY and CDR2 SAAADI come from the germline V gene. The CDR3 runs 15 residues. CDR3 sequence (DNA): TGCGCCAGTCGCGGGTTAGGGACAGGGCTCGGTGAGCAGTTCTTC. Translating gives CASRGLGTGLGEQFF.

This clonotype was picked up many times. V is TRBV10-3 and J is TRBJ2-3, with TRBD2 matching over 14 bases. The junction had 6 bases not matched to a gene; V was cut back by 8 bases and J by 5 bases. The CDR3 length is 15 residues. CDR1 and CDR2 from the germline V gene are ENHRY and SYGVKD. The CDR3 reads CAIGTSGGAGDTQYF. As DNA, the CDR3 is TGTGCCATCGGGACTAGCGGGGGAGCGGGAGATACGCAGTATTTT.

The table lists this clonotype with many counts. The J gene is TRBJ1-1, the V gene TRBV7-2, with D possibly being TRBD1 (6 bases). Germline loops: CDR1 SGHTA, CDR2 FQGNSA. CDR3 length: 16 residues. Trimming took off 1 base at V and 1 base at J, with 13 bases between the two ends. This chain's CDR3 is CASSLVLGARNTEAFF. The CDR3 DNA reads TGTGCCAGCAGCTTAGTATTGGGGGCCCGGAACACTGAAGCTTTCTTT.

This clonotype has a count of ten or more. The V gene is TRBV10-3, the J gene TRBJ2-7, with D perhaps TRBD1 (7 bases). CDR3 length equals 16 residues. CDR1 is ENHRY and CDR2 is SYGVKD in the germline V gene. V was clipped by 0 bases and J by 9 bases, with 21 bases between them. The CDR3 loop reads CAISESTRQGGGLQYF. CDR3 bases: TGTGCCATCAGTGAGTCCACGAGACAGGGAGGCGGGTTGCAGTACTTC.

This clonotype showed up many times. This chain joins TRBV11-2 and TRBJ2-5; D is perhaps TRBD1 (5 bases). V dropped 5 bases and J dropped 10 bases, with 14 bases sitting between them. The V gene's germline CDR1 is SGHAT and CDR2 FQNNGV. The CDR3 has 12 amino acids. CDR3 protein: CASSPSQGSQYF. CDR3 DNA: TGTGCCAGCAGCCCCTCCCAGGGAAGCCAGTACTTC. The entire variable domain, with the rest obtained from reference TRBV11-2 and TRBJ2-5, is as follows: EAGVAQSPRYKIIEKRQSVAFWCNPISGHATLYWYQQILGQGPKLLIQFQNNGVVDDSQLPKDRFSAERLKGVDSTLKIQPAKLEDSAVYLCASSPSQGSQYFGPGTRLLVL.

This clonotype was detected ten times or more. The chain recombines TRBV20-1 with TRBJ2-4, with 14 positions matching TRBD2. The J segment lost 3 bases and the V segment lost 4 bases, leaving 8 bases of the junction unmatched. CDR1 is DFQATT and CDR2 is SNEGSKA in the germline V gene (reference sequence). The CDR3 contains 17 residues. The CDR3 sequence: CSATGTSGGLGKNIQYF. The DNA of the CDR3 is TGCAGTGCTACCGGGACTAGCGGGGGCCTGGGCAAAAACATTCAGTACTTC.

This clonotype was picked up many times. The rearrangement uses TRBV3-1 and TRBJ1-1; no definite D call. Germline V gene data show CDR1 as LGHDT and CDR2 as YNNKEL (reference sequence). The CDR3 totals 12 residues. Trimming removed 1 base from V and 4 bases from J, with 4 bases in between. CDR3 region: CASSQGLTEAFF. CDR3 coding DNA: TGTGCCAGCAGCCAAGGACTCACTGAAGCTTTCTTT. The entire variable domain, with the rest obtained from reference TRBV3-1 and TRBJ1-1, is as follows: DTAVSQTPKYLVTQMGNDKSIKCEQNLGHDTMYWYKQDSKKFLKIMFSYNNKELIINETVPNRFSPKSPDKAHLNLHINSLELGDSAVYFCASSQGLTEAFFGQGTRLTVV.

This clonotype was observed many times. The rearrangement joins TRBV20-1 to TRBJ2-3; 16 bases agree with TRBD2. With V trimmed by 7 bases and J by 5 bases, 6 bases remained unmatched. Germline V gene sequence: CDR1 DFQATT, CDR2 SNEGSKA (reference sequence). The CDR3 covers 15 residues. The CDR3 spells CSVRGLAGGQDTQYF. DNA for the CDR3: TGCAGTGTTCGGGGACTAGCGGGAGGGCAAGATACGCAGTATTTT.

A remark on this clonotype: Here the CDR3 omits its conserved ending phenylalanine or tryptophan, so a read error is the likely source. This CDR3 is CASSARTGLAEETQYY. CDR3 DNA: TGTGCCAGTAGCGCCCGCACGGGACTAGCTGAAGAGACCCAGTACTAC. The chain has TRBV7-9 and TRBJ2-5; 9 bases fit TRBD2. V dropped 9 bases and J dropped 3; count of bases not matched to a gene: 14. CDR3 length equals 16 residues. In germline, CDR1 is SEHNR, CDR2 FQNEAQ (reference sequence).

This clonotype was seen repeatedly, ten times or more. The chain joins TRBV28 to TRBJ2-5; no reliable D call. Trimming shortened V by 2 bases and J by 5 bases, and 3 bases separated the two germline ends. This CDR3 is built from 11 residues. Germline CDR1 is MDHEN and CDR2 is SYDVKM. The CDR3 coding sequence is TGTGCCAGCAGTTTAGTTGAGACCCAGTACTTC. This gives the protein CASSLVETQYF.

This clonotype was seen at least ten times. The chain employs TRBV6-5 and TRBJ2-7; maybe TRBD2 (6 bases). The CDR3 is made up of 14 amino acids. Trimming took 6 bases from V and 3 from J, leaving 15 bases between them. Germline V gene sequence: CDR1 MNHEY, CDR2 SVGAGI. CDR3 in amino acids: CASSPGSRDYEQYF. In DNA, the CDR3 is TGTGCCAGCAGCCCCGGCTCGCGGGACTACGAGCAGTACTTC.

This clonotype appeared many times. V usage is TRBV29-1 and J usage is TRBJ2-1; TRBD2 matches 11 bases. J was trimmed by 5 bases and V by 7 bases; bases with no gene match: 7. Germline CDR1 reads SQVTM; CDR2 reads ANQGSEA. CDR3 length: 14 amino acids. The DNA of the CDR3 is TGCAGCGCAACTAGCGGGAGAGTGGACAATGAGCAGTTCTTC. It encodes CSATSGRVDNEQFF.

This clonotype was picked up many times. The gene calls are TRBV12-3 or TRBV12-4 and TRBJ1-4; tentative D call: TRBD1 (5 bases). The V gene lost 5 bases and the J gene lost 7 bases, with 14 bases spanning the gap. The CDR3 length is 14 residues. The CDR3 sequence: CASSPRGGIEKLFF. The DNA of the CDR3 is TGTGCCAGCAGTCCACGTGGGGGGATTGAAAAACTGTTTTTT.

This clonotype has ten or more counts. The chain links TRBV5-6 to TRBJ1-1; tentative D call: TRBD1 (5 bases). The V and J ends lost 9 bases and 1 base respectively, with 16 bases between them. The length of the CDR3 is 14 residues. Germline V gene sequence: CDR1 SGHDT, CDR2 YYEEEE. The CDR3 sequence: CATKRGTTNTEAFF. The CDR3 nucleotides are TGTGCCACAAAACGGGGGACTACGAACACTGAAGCTTTCTTT.